This is a list of T cell receptor beta chains from one sample in a study of shared clonotypes between healthy human individuals. Measured with immunoSEQ multiplex PCR; TCRdb has only the in-frame clones, and not every one. Found here are 650,000 to 800,000 clones, about 90% of them singletons; the top ten hold 20% to 25%. Specimen: naive CD8+ T cells sorted from blood. These receptors were collected from a man younger than 40 in good health. Both conserved end residues are part of each CDR3. D genes are given only for firm matches. Expanded clones are given a class, and other clones once, few, many or no size at all.

j_call clone_size d_call v_call cdr3_nt cdr3_aa
TRBJ2-7 - - TRBV7-9 TGTGCCAGCAGCGCTCAGGGGTCCGAGCAGTACTTC CASSAQGSEQYF
TRBJ2-6 - - TRBV9 TGTGCCAGCAGCGTAGGAACAGGCCCGAGCTCTGGGGCCAACGTCCTGACTTTC CASSVGTGPSSGANVLTF
TRBJ2-1 - TRBD2 TRBV27 TGTGCCAGCAGTTTATCTCCCCGGACTAGCGTAGATTTCTTC CASSLSPRTSVDFF
TRBJ2-7 few TRBD1 TRBV15 TGTGCCACCCTGGGACAGGGTTACGAGCAGTACTTC CATLGQGYEQYF
TRBJ2-1 - - TRBV21-1 TGTGCCAGCAGCACATTAACCGGGCCCAGCTCCTACAATGAGCAGTTCTTC CASSTLTGPSSYNEQFF
TRBJ2-5 - TRBD2 TRBV6-5 TGTGCCAGCAGTAACCTACCGGGAGGGTCGGAGACCCAGTACTTC CASSNLPGGSETQYF
TRBJ2-1 - - TRBV28 TGTGCCAGCAGTCTAGAGGGAGTTTTTAATGAGCAGTTCTTC CASSLEGVFNEQFF
TRBJ2-2 - TRBD1 TRBV5-1 TGCGCCAGCAGCGCGACAGGGACAGGCGGGGAGCTGTTTTTT CASSATGTGGELFF
TRBJ2-3 - TRBD2 TRBV28 TGTGCCAGCAGTTTTACTAGCGACACAGATACGCAGTATTTT CASSFTSDTDTQYF
TRBJ2-7 - TRBD1 TRBV28 TGTGCCAGCAGTCCAATCCCGGGACAGAGAAACTACGAGCAGTACTTC CASSPIPGQRNYEQYF
TRBJ2-1 - - TRBV15 TGTGCCACCAAGGATAAATTAAACAATGAGCAGTTCTTC CATKDKLNNEQFF
TRBJ1-2 - - TRBV29-1 TGCAGCGACGACATGGGGGCCCCCGATGTGGGCTACACCTTC CSDDMGAPDVGYTF
TRBJ2-7 - - TRBV27 TGTGCCAGCGTCGGGGAGTCCTACGAGCAGTACTTC CASVGESYEQYF
TRBJ2-7 - TRBD2 TRBV11-1 TGTGCCAGCAGTTCAGGGACTAGCGGGATGAGTGTTTACGAGCAGTACTTC CASSSGTSGMSVYEQYF
TRBJ2-7 - - TRBV7-6 TGTGCCAGCAGCCGGGCACTAAACTACGAGCAGTACTTC CASSRALNYEQYF
TRBJ2-5 - - TRBV5-5 TGTGCCAGCAGCTTTTGGGGGGAGCCCCAGCAGTACTTC CASSFWGEPQQYF
TRBJ1-1 once - TRBV27 TGTGCCAGCAGTTGGGGTGGGGGCAGGGCGAACACTGAAGCTTTCTTT CASSWGGGRANTEAFF
TRBJ2-1 - - TRBV20-1 TGCAGTGCTAGATTAGACAATGAGCAGTTCTTC CSARLDNEQFF
TRBJ2-7 medium-sized - TRBV6-5 TGTGCCAGCGCTAGTCTTTACGAGCAGTACTTC CASASLYEQYF
TRBJ2-3 - TRBD1 TRBV6-6 TGTGCCAGCAACACAGGGGAGTTACAGGGTGAAACGCAGTATTTT CASNTGELQGETQYF
TRBJ2-5 - - TRBV7-6 TGTGCCAGCAGCTTAGTGGTCTCTAGGGGAGAGACCCAGTACTTC CASSLVVSRGETQYF
TRBJ1-4 - - TRBV9 TGTGCCAGCAGCGTAGGGAGGGGCACCAGTAATGAAAAACTGTTTTTT CASSVGRGTSNEKLFF
TRBJ2-1 - - TRBV11-3 TGTGCCAGCAGCCTATCCGACAGGCCCCATGAGCAGTTCTTC CASSLSDRPHEQFF
TRBJ2-2 - - TRBV27 TGTGCCAGCAGTTACGTGGGCACCGGGGAGCTGTTTTTT CASSYVGTGELFF
TRBJ2-7 - - TRBV27 TGTGCCAGCAGTTTAGGTTCGGCCCCAGTTGGCGACGAGCAGTACTTC CASSLGSAPVGDEQYF
TRBJ2-7 - TRBD2 TRBV30 TGTGCCTGGAGTGTCAGCGGGAGCTTGTACGAGCAGTACTTC CAWSVSGSLYEQYF